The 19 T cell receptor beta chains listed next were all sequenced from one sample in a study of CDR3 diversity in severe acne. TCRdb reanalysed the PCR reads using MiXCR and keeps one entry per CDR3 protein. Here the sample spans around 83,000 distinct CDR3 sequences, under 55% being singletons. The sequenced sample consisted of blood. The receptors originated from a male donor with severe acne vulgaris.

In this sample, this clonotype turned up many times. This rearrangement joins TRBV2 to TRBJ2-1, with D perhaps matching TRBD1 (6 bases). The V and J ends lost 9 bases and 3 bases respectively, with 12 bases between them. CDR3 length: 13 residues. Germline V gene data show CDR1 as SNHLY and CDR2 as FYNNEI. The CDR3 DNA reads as TGTGCCAGATCGACAGGAAACTACAATGAGCAGTTCTTC. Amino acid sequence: CARSTGNYNEQFF.

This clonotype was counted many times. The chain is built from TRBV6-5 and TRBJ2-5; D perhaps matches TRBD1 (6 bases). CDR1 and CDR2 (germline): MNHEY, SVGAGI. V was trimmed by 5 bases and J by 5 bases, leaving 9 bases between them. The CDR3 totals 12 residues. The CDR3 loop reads CASSPDRETQYF. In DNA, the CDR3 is TGTGCCAGCAGTCCCGACAGGGAGACCCAGTACTTC.

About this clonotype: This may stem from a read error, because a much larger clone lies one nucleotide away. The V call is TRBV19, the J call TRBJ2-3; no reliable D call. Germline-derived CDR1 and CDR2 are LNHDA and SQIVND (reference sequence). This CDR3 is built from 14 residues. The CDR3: CVSSIGRVTDTQYF. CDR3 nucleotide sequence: TGTGTCAGTAGTATAGGTCGGGTCACAGATACGCAGTATTTT.

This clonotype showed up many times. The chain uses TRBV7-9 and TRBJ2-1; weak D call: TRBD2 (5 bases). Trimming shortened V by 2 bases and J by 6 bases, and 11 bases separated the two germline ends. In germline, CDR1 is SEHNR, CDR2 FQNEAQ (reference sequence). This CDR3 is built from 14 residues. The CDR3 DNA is TGTGCCAGCAGCTTACCGGGAATCGGCAATGAGCAGTTCTTC. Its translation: CASSLPGIGNEQFF. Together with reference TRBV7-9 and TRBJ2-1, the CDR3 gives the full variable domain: DTGVSQNPRHKITKRGQNVTFRCDPISEHNRLYWYRQTLGQGPEFLTYFQNEAQLEKSRLLSDRFSAERPKGSFSTLEIQRTEQGDSAMYLCASSLPGIGNEQFFGPGTRLTVL.

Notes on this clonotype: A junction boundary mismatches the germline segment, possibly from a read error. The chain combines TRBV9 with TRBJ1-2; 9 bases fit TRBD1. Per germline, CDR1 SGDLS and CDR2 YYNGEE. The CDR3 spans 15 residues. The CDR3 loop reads CASSSTGGAIYGYTF. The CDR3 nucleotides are TGCGCCAGCAGCTCTACAGGGGGCGCGATCTATGGCTACACCTTC.

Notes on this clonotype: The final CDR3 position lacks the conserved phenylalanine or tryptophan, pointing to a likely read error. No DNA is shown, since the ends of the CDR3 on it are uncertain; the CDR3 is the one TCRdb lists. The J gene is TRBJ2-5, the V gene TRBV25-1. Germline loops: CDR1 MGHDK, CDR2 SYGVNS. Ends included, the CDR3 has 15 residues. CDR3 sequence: CASGDRTHYGYTFGS.

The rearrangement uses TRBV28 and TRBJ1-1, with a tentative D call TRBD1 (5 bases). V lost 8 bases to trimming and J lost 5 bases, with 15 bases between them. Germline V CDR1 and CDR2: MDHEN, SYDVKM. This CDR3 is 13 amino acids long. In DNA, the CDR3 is TGTGCCAGCCTAGACGGGGGGGGGACTGAAGCTTTCTTT. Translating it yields CASLDGGGTEAFF.

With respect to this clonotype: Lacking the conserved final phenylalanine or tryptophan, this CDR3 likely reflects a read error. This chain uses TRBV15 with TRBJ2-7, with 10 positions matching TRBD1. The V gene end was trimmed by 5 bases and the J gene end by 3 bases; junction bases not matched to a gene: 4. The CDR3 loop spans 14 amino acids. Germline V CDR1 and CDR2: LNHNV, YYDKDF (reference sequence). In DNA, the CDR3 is TGTGCCACCAGCGGGGACAGGGGATACTACGAGCAGTACTCC. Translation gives CATSGDRGYYEQYS.

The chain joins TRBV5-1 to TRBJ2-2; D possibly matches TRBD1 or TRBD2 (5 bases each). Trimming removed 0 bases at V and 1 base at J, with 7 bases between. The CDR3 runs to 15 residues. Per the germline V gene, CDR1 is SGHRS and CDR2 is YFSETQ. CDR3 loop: CASSLGDGNTGELFF. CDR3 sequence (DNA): TGCGCCAGCAGCTTGGGGGACGGGAACACCGGGGAGCTGTTTTTT.

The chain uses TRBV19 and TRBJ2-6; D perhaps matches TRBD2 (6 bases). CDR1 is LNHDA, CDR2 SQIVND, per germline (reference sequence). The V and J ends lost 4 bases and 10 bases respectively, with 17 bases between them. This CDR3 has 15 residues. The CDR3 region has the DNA TGTGCCAGTAGTACTGGGGACTCGGGGCTAAACGTCCTGACTTTC. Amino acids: CASSTGDSGLNVLTF.

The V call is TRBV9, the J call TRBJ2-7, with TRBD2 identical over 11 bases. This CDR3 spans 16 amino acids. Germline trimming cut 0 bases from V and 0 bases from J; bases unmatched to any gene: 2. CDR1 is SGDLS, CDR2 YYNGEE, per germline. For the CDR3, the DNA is TGTGCCAGCAGCGTAGGAGGGACTAGCGGCTCCTACGAGCAGTACTTC. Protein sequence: CASSVGGTSGSYEQYF.

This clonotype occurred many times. CDR3 nucleotide sequence: TGCGCCAGCAGTGAACTGAAGGACGGTAGACGTGAAGCTTTCTTT. Translating it yields CASSELKDGRREAFF. The rearrangement links TRBV10-2 to TRBJ1-1, with D hard to call. Germline V gene lookup returns CDR1 WSHSY and CDR2 SAAADI. V shed 3 bases and J shed 7 bases, with 18 bases lying between them. CDR3 length: 15 amino acids.

The CDR3 region is CASSELDRYSSGNTIYF. Written as DNA, the CDR3 is TGTGCCAGCAGTGAATTGGACAGGTACAGCTCTGGAAACACCATATATTTT. V usage is TRBV25-1 and J usage is TRBJ1-3; 7 bases are shared with TRBD1. Trimming removed 1 base from V and 0 bases from J; junction bases left unmatched: 6. Germline V CDR1 and CDR2: MGHDK, SYGVNS. The CDR3 length is 17 residues.

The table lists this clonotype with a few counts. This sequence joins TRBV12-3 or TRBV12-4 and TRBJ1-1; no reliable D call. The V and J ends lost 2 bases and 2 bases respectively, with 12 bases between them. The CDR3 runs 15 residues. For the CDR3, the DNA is TGTGCCAGCAGTTTACGTTCCGGGGTAAACACTGAAGCTTTCTTT. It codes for CASSLRSGVNTEAFF.

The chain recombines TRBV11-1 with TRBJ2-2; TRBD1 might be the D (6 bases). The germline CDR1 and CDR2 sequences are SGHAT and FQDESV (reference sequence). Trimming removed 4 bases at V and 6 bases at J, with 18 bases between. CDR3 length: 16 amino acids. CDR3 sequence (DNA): TGTGCCAGCAGCTCCGCATTCTTACAGGGTCCCGGGGAGCTGTTTTTT. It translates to CASSSAFLQGPGELFF.

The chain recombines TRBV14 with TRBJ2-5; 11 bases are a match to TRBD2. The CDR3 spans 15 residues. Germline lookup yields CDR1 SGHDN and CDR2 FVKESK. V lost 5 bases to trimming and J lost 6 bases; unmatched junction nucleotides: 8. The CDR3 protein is CASSSLAGGPKTQYF. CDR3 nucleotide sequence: TGTGCCAGCAGCAGCCTAGCGGGAGGACCAAAGACCCAGTACTTC.

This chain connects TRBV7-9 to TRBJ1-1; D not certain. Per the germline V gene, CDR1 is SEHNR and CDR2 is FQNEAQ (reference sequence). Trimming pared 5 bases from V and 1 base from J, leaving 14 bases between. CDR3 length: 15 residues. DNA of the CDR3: TGTGCCAGCAGCACCTCCTACACCTCGAACACTGAAGCTTTCTTT. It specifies CASSTSYTSNTEAFF.

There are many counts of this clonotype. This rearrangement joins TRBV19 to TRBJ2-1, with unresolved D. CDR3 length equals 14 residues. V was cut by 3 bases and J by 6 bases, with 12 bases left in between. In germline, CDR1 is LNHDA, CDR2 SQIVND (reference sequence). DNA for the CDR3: TGTGCCAGTAGTATCCGTAGTAATCGCAATGAGCAGTTCTTC. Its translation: CASSIRSNRNEQFF. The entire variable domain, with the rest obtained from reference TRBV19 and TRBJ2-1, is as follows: DGGITQSPKYLFRKEGQNVTLSCEQNLNHDAMYWYRQDPGQGLRLIYYSQIVNDFQKGDIAEGYSVSREKKESFPLTVTSAQKNPTAFYLCASSIRSNRNEQFFGPGTRLTVL.

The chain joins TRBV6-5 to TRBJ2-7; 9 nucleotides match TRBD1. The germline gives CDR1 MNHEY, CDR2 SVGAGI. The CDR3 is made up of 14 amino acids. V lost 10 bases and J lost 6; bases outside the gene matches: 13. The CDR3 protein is CATAVGTGFGEQYF. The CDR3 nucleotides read TGTGCCACCGCCGTGGGGACAGGGTTCGGCGAGCAGTACTTC.